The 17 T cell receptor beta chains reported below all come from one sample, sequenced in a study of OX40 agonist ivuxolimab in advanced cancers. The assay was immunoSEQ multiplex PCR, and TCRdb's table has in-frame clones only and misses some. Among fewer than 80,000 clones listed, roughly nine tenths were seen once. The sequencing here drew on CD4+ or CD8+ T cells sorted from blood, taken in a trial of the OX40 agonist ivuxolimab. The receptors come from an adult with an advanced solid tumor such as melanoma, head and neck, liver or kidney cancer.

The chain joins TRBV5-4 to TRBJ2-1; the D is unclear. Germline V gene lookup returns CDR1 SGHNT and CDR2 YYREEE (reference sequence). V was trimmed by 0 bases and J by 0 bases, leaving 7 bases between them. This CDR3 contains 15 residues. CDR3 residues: CASSLERNSYNEQFF. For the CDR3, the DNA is TGTGCCAGCAGCTTGGAGAGGAACTCCTACAATGAGCAGTTCTTC.

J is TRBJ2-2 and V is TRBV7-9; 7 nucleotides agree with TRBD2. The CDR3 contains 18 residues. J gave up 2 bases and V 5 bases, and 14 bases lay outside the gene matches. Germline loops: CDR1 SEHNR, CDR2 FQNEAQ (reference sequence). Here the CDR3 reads CASSPSLGGLLNTGELFF. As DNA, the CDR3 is TGTGCCAGCAGCCCCAGCCTTGGGGGACTACTAAACACCGGGGAGCTGTTTTTT. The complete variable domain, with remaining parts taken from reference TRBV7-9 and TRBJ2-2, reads DTGVSQNPRHKITKRGQNVTFRCDPISEHNRLYWYRQTLGQGPEFLTYFQNEAQLEKSRLLSDRFSAERPKGSFSTLEIQRTEQGDSAMYLCASSPSLGGLLNTGELFFGEGSRLTVL.

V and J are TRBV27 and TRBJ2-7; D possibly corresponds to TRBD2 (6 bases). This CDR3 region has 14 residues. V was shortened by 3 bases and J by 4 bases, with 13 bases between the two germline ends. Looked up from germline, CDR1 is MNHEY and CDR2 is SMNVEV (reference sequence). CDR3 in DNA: TGTGCCAGCAGTTTGTCGCAGGGAGGTTACGAGCAGTACTTC. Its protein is CASSLSQGGYEQYF.

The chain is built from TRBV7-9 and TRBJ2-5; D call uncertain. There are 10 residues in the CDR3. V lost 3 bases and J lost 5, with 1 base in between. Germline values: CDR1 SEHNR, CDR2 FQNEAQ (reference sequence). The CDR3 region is CASSFETQYF. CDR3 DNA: TGTGCCAGCAGCTTTGAGACCCAGTACTTC. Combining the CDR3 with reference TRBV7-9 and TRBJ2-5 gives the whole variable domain DTGVSQNPRHKITKRGQNVTFRCDPISEHNRLYWYRQTLGQGPEFLTYFQNEAQLEKSRLLSDRFSAERPKGSFSTLEIQRTEQGDSAMYLCASSFETQYFGPGTRLLVL.

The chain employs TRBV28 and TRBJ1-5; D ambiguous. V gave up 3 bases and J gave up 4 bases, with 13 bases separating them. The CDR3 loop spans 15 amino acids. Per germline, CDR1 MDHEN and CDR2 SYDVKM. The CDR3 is CASSFRPGRNQPQHF. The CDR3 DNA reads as TGTGCCAGCAGTTTCAGGCCAGGAAGAAATCAGCCCCAGCATTTT. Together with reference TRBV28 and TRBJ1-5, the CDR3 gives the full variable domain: DVKVTQSSRYLVKRTGEKVFLECVQDMDHENMFWYRQDPGLGLRLIYFSYDVKMKEKGDIPEGYSVSREKKERFSLILESASTNQTSMYLCASSFRPGRNQPQHFGDGTRLSIL.

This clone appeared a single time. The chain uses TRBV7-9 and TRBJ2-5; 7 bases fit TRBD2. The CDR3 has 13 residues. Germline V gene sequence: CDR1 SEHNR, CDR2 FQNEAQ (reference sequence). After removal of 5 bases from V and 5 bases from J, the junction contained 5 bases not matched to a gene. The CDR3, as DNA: TGTGCCAGCAGCCCTCCGGGGGGTGAGACCCAGTACTTC. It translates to CASSPPGGETQYF.

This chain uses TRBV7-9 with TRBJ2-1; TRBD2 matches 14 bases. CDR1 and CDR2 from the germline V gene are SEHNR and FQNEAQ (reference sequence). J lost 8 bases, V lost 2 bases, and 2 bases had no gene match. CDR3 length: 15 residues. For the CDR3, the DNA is TGTGCCAGCAGCTTATTGACTAGCGGGAGGGATGAGCAGTTCTTC. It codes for CASSLLTSGRDEQFF.

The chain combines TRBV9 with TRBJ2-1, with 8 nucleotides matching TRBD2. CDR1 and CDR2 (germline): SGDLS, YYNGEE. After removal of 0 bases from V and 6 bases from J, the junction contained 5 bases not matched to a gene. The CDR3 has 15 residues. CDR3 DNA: TGTGCCAGCAGCGTAGAACTAGCGGAACTCAATGAGCAGTTCTTC. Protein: CASSVELAELNEQFF.

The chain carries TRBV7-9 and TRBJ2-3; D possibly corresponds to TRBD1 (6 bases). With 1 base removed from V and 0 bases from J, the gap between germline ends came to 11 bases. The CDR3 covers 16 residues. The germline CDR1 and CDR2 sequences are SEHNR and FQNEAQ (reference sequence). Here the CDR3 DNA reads TGTGCCAGCAGCTTAGGTGGGACACCTAGCACAGATACGCAGTATTTT. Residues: CASSLGGTPSTDTQYF.

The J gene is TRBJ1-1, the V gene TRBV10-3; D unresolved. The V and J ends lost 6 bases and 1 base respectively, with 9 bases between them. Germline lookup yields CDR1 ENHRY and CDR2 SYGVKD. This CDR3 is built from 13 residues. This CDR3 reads CAIRDSGNTEAFF. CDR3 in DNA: TGTGCCATCAGGGACTCGGGGAACACTGAAGCTTTCTTT.

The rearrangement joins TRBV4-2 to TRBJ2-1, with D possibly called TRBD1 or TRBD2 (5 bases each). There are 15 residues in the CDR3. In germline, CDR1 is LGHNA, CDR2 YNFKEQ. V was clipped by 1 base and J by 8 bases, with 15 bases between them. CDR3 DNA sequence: TGTGCCAGCAGCCAAGGAGGGGACCCTCCGGATGAGCAGTTCTTC. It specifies CASSQGGDPPDEQFF.

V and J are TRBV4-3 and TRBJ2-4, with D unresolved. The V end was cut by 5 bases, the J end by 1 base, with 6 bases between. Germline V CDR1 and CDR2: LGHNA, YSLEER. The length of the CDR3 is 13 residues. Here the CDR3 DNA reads TGCGCCAGCAGCGCCGGCGCCAAAAACATTCAGTACTTC. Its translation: CASSAGAKNIQYF.

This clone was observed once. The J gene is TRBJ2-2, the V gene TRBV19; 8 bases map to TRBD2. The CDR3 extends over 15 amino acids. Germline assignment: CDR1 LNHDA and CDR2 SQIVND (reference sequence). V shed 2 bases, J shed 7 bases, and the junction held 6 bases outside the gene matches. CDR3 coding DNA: TGTGCCAGTAGTATACCAGCGGGAGCAATCGGGGAGCTGTTTTTT. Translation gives CASSIPAGAIGELFF.

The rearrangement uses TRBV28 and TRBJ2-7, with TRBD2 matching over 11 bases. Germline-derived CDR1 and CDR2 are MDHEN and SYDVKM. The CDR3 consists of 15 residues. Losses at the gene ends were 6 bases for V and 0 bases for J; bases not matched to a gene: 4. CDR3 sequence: CASRGLAEGSYEQYF. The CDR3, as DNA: TGTGCCAGCAGGGGACTAGCGGAAGGCTCCTACGAGCAGTACTTC.

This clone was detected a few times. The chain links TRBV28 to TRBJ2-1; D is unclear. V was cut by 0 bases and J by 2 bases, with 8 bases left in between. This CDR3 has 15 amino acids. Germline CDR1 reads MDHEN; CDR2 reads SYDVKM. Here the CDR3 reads CASSLWAETYNEQFF. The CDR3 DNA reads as TGTGCCAGCAGTTTATGGGCGGAAACCTACAATGAGCAGTTCTTC.

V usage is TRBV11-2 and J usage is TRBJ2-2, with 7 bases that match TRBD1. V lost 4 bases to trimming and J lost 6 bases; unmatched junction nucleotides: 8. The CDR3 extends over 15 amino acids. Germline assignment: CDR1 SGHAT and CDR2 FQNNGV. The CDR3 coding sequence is TGTGCCAGCAGCTCGCAAGCTACAGGGGCCGGGGAGCTGTTTTTT. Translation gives CASSSQATGAGELFF.

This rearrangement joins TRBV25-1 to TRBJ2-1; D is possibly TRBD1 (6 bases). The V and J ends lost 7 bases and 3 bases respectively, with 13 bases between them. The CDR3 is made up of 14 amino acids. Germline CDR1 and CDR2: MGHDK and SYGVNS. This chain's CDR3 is CASNQGNYYNEQFF. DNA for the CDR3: TGTGCCAGCAACCAGGGGAACTACTACAATGAGCAGTTCTTC. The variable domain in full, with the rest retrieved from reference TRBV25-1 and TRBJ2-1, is EADIYQTPRYLVIGTGKKITLECSQTMGHDKMYWYQQDPGMELHLIHYSYGVNSTEKGDLSSESTVSRIRTEHFPLTLESARPSHTSQYLCASNQGNYYNEQFFGPGTRLTVL.